Given below is one T cell receptor (beta chain) in context. Its antigen is unknown. The data were taken from a study of T cell responses to AZD1222 COVID-19 vaccine. Notes on the study in general: Among spike-specific TCRs, nearly half reportedly target unmutated variant regions. At study baseline, merely more than 5 AZD1222 recipients were seropositive. Females made up more of the donors, who were largely white British, and clonal diversity may have come out too low.

Sequencing was performed with immunoSEQ multiplex PCR; in TCRdb, only in-frame clones are kept and a portion is missing. The sample yields under 150,000 clones, 75% to 95% seen once. This specimen was peripheral blood, taken on day 0 of AZD1222 vaccination. This TCR derives from an adult in good health.

CDR3 nucleotide sequence: TGCGCCAGCAGCTTGGCGCGGGATACGGGTAACTATGGCTACACCTTC. Protein: CASSLARDTGNYGYTF. V is TRBV5-1 and J is TRBJ1-2; D is unresolved. The CDR3 has 16 amino acids. Per germline, CDR1 SGHRS and CDR2 YFSETQ. The V end was cut by 0 bases, the J end by 1 base, with 13 bases between.